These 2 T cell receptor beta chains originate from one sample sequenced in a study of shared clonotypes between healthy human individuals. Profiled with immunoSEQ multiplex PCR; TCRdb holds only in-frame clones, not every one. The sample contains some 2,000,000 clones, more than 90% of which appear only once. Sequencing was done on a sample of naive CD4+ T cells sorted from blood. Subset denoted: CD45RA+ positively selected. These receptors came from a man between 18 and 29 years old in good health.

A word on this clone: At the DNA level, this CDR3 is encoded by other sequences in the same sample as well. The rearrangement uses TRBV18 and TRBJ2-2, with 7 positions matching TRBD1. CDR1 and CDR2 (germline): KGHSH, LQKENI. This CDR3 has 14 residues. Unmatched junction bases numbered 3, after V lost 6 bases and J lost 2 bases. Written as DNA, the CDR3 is TGTGCCAGCTCCCCAGGGGGAAACACCGGGGAGCTGTTTTTT. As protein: CASSPGGNTGELFF.

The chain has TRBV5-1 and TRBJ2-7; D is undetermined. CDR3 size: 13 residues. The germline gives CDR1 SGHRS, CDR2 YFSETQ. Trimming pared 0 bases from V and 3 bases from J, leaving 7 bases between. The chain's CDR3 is CASSLGGHYEQYF. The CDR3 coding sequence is TGCGCCAGCAGCTTGGGGGGTCACTACGAGCAGTACTTC.